This T cell receptor beta chain was sequenced for a study of beta chain features in type 1 diabetes. Study as a whole: Comparable age, gender and cell yields were observed in patients relative to healthy donors. Study outcomes and limitations: Shortening that was moderate but significant affected the TCRB CDR3s of Type 1 diabetes patients in all four CD4+ subsets.

Sequencing targeted expressed TCRB transcripts, as all isolated RNA had been reverse transcribed. TCRdb's table, derived via immunoSEQ multiplex PCR, lists solely in-frame clones and lacks some. The sample carries over 700,000 clones, roughly 16% recorded once. Per germline, CDR1 SGDLS and CDR2 YYNGEE. V lost 0 bases and J 1 base, leaving 7 bases between the germline ends. The length of the CDR3 is 15 residues. For this clone: Its antigen is not identified.

Sorting based on CD45RO/CCR7/CD25/CD127/CD95/CD27 separated CD4+ naive, central memory, regulatory and stem cell-like memory cells. The TCR originated in a young woman in good health. Sequenced input: naive CD4+ T cells from blood. This chain uses TRBV9 with TRBJ1-4; D is ambiguous. DNA of the CDR3: TGTGCCAGCAGCGTAGTACCGGGAACTAATGAAAAACTGTTTTTT. Amino acid sequence: CASSVVPGTNEKLFF.